This T cell receptor beta chain originates from a study of blood T cell repertoires in COVID-19. This CDR3 contains 15 residues. The V gene lost 2 bases and the J gene lost 1 base, with 11 bases spanning the gap. CDR1 is SEHNR and CDR2 is FQNEAQ in the germline V gene (reference sequence). This clone was counted once. The method was immunoSEQ multiplex PCR; TCRdb's version includes in-frame clones alone and lacks a portion of them. The sample shows roughly 300,000 clones, about 89% of them seen only once. The sequence came from a woman aged 50 to 60 who had recovered from COVID-19. J is TRBJ1-1 and V is TRBV7-9; D not resolved. The sample comprised peripheral blood. This CDR3 is CASSLWSSKNTEAFF. The CDR3 nucleotides read TGTGCCAGCAGCTTATGGAGTTCGAAGAACACTGAAGCTTTCTTT.